This TCR beta chain was obtained from a study of blood T cell repertoires in COVID-19. Study-wide context: Whether acute or convalescent, the COVID-19 samples came from the United States, Italy and Spain. In each case, the material was cDNA or gDNA derived from T cells, B-cell-depleted T cells, or PBMCs.

V was clipped by 3 bases and J by 2 bases, with 7 bases between them. The CDR3 is 13 residues long. Looked up from germline, CDR1 is ENHRY and CDR2 is SYGVKD. Original methodology: Estimates of nucleated cell counts were drawn from the amplification of reference gene primers. Using immunoSEQ multiplex PCR, the repertoire was profiled, and TCRdb retains in-frame clones only, with some absent. The D gene and trimming were derived from the DNA, and the V and J assignments and clone size from that table. The sample contains 68,000 or so clones, 89% of which appear only once. The chain joins TRBV10-3 to TRBJ1-1; no firm D call. The source is a man between 45 and 60 years old with active COVID-19. Sequenced input: peripheral blood. As DNA, the CDR3 is TGTGCCATCAGTGAATGGCAAAACACTGAAGCTTTCTTT. Amino acid sequence: CAISEWQNTEAFF.